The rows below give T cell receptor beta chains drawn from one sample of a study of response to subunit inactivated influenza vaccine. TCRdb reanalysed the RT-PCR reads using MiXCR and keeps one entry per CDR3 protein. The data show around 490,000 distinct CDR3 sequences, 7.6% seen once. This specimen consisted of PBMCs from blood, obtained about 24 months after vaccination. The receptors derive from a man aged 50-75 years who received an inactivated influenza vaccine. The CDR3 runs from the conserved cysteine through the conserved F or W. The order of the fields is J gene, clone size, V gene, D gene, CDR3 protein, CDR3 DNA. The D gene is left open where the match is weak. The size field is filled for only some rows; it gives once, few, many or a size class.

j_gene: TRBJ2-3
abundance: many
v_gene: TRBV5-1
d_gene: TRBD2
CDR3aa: CASGSIAGGNTDTQYF
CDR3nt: TGCGCCAGCGGTTCGATAGCGGGGGGGAACACAGATACGCAGTATTTT

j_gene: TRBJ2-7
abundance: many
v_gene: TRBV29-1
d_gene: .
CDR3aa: CSVLIGGSYEQYF
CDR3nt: TGCAGCGTTTTGATAGGGGGCTCCTACGAGCAGTACTTC

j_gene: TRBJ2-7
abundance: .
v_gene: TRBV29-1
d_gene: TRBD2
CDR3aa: CSVGRPGTSGDYEQYF
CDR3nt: TGCAGCGTTGGAAGACCCGGGACTAGCGGGGACTACGAGCAGTACTTC

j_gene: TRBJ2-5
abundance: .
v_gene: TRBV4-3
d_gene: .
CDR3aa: CASSPRVKETQYF
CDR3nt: TGCGCCAGCAGCCCGAGGGTCAAAGAGACCCAGTACTTC

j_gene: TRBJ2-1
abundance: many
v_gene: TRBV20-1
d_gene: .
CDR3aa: CSARKGGLNEQFF
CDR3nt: TGCAGTGCTAGAAAGGGGGGCCTGAATGAGCAGTTCTTC

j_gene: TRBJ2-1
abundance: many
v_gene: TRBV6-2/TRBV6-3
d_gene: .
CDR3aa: CASNRIPNLNEQFF
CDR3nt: TGTGCCAGTAACAGGATTCCGAACCTAAATGAGCAGTTCTTC

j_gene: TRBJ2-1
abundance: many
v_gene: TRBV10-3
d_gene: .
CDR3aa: CAISESGVNEQFF
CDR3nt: TGTGCCATCAGTGAGTCCGGGGTCAATGAGCAGTTCTTC

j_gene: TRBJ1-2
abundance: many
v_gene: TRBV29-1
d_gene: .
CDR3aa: CSVETFTGTYVYGYTF
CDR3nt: TGCAGCGTTGAAACATTCACAGGGACCTATGTCTATGGCTACACCTTC

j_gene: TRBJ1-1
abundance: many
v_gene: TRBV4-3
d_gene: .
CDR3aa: CASSLGPGLNTEAFF
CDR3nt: TGCGCCAGCAGCCTCGGGCCCGGCCTGAACACTGAAGCTTTCTTT

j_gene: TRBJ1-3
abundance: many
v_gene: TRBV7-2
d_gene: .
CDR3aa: CASREQIGNTIYF
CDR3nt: TGTGCCAGCAGGGAGCAGATAGGAAACACCATATATTTT

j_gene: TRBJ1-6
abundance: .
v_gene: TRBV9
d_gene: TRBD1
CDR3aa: CASSGQGANSPLHF
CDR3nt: TGTGCCAGCAGCGGGCAGGGGGCGAATTCACCCCTCCACTTT

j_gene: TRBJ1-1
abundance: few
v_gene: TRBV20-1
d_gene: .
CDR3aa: CSATDRRVEAFF
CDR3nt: TGCAGTGCAACCGACAGGAGGGTTGAAGCTTTCTTT

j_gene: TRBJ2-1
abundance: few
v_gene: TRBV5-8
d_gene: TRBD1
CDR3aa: CASSRQGLREQFF
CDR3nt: TGTGCCAGCAGCCGACAGGGATTGCGCGAGCAGTTCTTC

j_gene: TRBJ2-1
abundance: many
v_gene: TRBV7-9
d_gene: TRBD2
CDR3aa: CASSLLAGGNEQFF
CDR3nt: TGTGCCAGCAGCTTATTAGCGGGGGGAAATGAGCAGTTCTTC

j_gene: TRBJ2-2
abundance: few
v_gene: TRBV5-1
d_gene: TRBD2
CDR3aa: CASSLTASSGAITGELFF
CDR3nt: TGCGCCAGCAGCTTGACCGCATCTAGCGGGGCGATCACCGGGGAGCTGTTTTTT

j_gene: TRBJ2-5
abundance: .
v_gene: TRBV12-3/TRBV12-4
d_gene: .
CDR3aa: CASSHQFQETQYF
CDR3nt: TGTGCCAGCAGCCATCAATTCCAAGAGACCCAGTACTTC

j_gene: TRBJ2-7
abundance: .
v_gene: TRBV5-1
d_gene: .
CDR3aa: CASSTDGTYEQYF
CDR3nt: TGCGCCAGCAGCACGGACGGGACCTACGAGCAGTACTTC

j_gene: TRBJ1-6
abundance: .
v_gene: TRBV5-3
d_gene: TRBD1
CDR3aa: CASSLGQGGSYNSPLHF
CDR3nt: TGTGCCAGCAGCCTAGGACAGGGAGGGTCCTATAATTCACCCCTCCACTTT

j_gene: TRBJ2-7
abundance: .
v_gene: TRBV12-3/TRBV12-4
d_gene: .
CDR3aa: CASSPRTEAYEQYF
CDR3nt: TGTGCCAGCAGCCCTCGGACCGAAGCCTACGAGCAGTACTTC

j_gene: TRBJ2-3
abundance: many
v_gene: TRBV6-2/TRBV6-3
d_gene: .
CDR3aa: CASSHNTDTQYF
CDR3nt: TGTGCCAGCAGTCACAACACAGATACGCAGTATTTT

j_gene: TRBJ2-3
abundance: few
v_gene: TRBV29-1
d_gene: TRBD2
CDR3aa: CSVEVYRRGTSDTQYF
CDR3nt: TGCAGCGTTGAGGTCTATAGGCGGGGGACCTCAGATACGCAGTATTTT

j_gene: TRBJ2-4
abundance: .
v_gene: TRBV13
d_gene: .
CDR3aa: CASSLRDSGAKNIQYF
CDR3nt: TGTGCCAGCAGCTTGAGGGACTCTGGGGCCAAAAACATTCAGTACTTC

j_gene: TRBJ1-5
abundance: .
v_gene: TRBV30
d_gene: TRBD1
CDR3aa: CAWSAIGGQGRNQPQHF
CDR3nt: TGTGCCTGGAGTGCCATAGGGGGACAGGGACGCAATCAGCCCCAGCATTTT

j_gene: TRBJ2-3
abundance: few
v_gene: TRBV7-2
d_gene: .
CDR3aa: CASSRAVLQYF
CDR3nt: TGTGCCAGCAGCCGAGCGGTATTGCAGTATTTT

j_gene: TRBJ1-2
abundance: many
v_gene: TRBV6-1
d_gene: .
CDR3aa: CASRRAGTVYGYTF
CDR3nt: TGTGCCAGCAGACGAGCCGGGACGGTGTATGGCTACACCTTC

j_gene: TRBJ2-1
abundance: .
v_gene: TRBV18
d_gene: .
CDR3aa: CASSPPVGSRFF
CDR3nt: TGTGCCAGCTCACCCCCCGTGGGCTCCCGGTTCTTC

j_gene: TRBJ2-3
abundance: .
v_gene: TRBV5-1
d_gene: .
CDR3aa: CASSLERTGTDTQYF
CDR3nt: TGCGCCAGCAGCTTGGAACGGACTGGCACAGATACGCAGTATTTT

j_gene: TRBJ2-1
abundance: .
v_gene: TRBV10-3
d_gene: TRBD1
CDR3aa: CAITRDRGPDEQFF
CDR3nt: TGTGCCATCACTCGGGACAGGGGGCCCGATGAGCAGTTCTTC

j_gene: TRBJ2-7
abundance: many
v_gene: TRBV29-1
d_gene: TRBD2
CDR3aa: CSVGASGSVYEQYF
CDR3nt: TGCAGCGTTGGGGCTAGCGGGAGTGTCTACGAGCAGTACTTC

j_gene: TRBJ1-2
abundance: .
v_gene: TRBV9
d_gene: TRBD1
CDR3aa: CASSERRGGVDYGYTF
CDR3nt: TGTGCCAGCAGCGAGCGCAGGGGGGGAGTCGACTATGGCTACACCTTC

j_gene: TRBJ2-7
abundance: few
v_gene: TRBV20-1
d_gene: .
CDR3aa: CSARALTGAPYEQYF
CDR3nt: TGCAGTGCTAGAGCCCTAACGGGCGCCCCCTACGAGCAGTACTTC

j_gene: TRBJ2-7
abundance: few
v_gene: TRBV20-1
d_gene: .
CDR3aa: CSAMRGVPVEQYF
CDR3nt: TGCAGTGCAATGAGGGGGGTTCCAGTCGAGCAGTACTTC

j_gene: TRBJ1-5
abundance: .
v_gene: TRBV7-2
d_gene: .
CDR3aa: CASSLRTEGPQHF
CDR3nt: TGTGCCAGCAGCTTAAGGACAGAGGGCCCCCAGCATTTT

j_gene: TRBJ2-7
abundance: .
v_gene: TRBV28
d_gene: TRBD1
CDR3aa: CASSWTRDRDKYF
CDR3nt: TGTGCCAGCAGTTGGACTAGGGACAGGGATAAGTACTTC

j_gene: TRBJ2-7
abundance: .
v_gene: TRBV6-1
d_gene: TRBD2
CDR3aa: CASSSGIAYEQYF
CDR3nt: TGTGCCAGCAGTAGCGGGATAGCCTACGAGCAGTACTTC

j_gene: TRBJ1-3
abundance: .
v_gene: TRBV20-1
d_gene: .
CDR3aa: CSARDYEGSGNTIYF
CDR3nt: TGCAGTGCTAGAGATTATGAAGGCTCTGGAAACACCATATATTTT

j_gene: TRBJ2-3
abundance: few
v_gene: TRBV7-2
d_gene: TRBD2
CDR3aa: CASTGTSGYTQYF
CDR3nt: TGTGCCAGCACCGGGACTAGCGGATATACGCAGTATTTT

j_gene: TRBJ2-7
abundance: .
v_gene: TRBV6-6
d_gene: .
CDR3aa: CASSYALLYEQYF
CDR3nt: TGTGCCAGCAGTTACGCCCTTCTCTACGAGCAGTACTTC

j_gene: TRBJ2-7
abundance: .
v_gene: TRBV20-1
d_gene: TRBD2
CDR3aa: CSGRAGGRSYEQYF
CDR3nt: TGCAGTGGTAGAGCGGGAGGAAGATCGTACGAGCAGTACTTC

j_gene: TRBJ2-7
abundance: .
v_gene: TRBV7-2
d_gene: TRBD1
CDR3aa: CASSSYGTGSYEQYF
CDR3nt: TGTGCCAGCAGCTCCTACGGGACAGGTTCCTACGAGCAGTACTTC

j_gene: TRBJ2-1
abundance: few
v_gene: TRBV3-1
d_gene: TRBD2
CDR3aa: CASSPMAGGRMRGQFF
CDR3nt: TGTGCCAGCAGCCCGATGGCCGGGGGGAGAATGAGGGGGCAGTTCTTC

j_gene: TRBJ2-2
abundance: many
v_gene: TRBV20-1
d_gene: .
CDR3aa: CSARDEWGENTGELFF
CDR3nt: TGCAGTGCTAGAGATGAGTGGGGGGAGAACACCGGGGAGCTGTTTTTT

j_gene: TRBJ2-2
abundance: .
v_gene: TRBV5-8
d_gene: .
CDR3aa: CPCSMARDWKGTGELFF
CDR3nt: TGTCCCTGCAGCATGGCCCGGGATTGGAAGGGCACCGGGGAGCTGTTTTTT

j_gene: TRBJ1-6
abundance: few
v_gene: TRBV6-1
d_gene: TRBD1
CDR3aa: CASTRTGKDNSPLHF
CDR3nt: TGTGCCAGCACCCGGACAGGGAAGGATAATTCACCCCTCCACTTT

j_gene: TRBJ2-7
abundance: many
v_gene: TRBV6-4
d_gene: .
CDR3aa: CASSPGPAYEQYF
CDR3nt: TGTGCCAGCAGTCCTGGACCAGCCTACGAGCAGTACTTC

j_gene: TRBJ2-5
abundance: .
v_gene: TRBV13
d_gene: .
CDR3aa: CASSRTGFETQYF
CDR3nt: TGTGCCAGCAGCCGTACAGGGTTCGAGACCCAGTACTTC

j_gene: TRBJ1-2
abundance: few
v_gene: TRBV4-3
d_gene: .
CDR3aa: CASSRSDTGYGYTF
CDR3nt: TGCGCCAGCAGCCGATCAGATACGGGGTATGGCTACACCTTC

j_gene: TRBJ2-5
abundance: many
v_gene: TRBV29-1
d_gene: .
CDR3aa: CSVHTGEGVTQYF
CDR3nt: TGCAGCGTCCACACAGGGGAGGGTGTGACCCAGTACTTC

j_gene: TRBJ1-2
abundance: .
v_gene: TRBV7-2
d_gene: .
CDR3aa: CASSPTRLDGYTF
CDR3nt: TGTGCCAGCAGCCCGACACGGCTCGACGGCTACACCTTC

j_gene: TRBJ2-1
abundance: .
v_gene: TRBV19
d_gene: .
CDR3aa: CASSTKGEFYDEQFF
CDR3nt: TGTGCCAGTAGTACCAAGGGGGAGTTCTATGATGAGCAGTTCTTC

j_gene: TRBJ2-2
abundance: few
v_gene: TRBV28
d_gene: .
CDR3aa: CASSATGSGELFF
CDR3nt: TGTGCCAGCAGTGCTACAGGGAGCGGGGAGCTGTTTTTT

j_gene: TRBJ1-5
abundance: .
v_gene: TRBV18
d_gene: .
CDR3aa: CASSTGTVLNQPQHF
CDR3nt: TGTGCCAGCTCAACTGGGACGGTCCTCAATCAGCCCCAGCATTTT

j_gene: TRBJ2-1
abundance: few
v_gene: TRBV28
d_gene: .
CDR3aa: CASTLGAVGGSVRDEQFF
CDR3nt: TGTGCCAGCACTTTGGGGGCCGTGGGCGGGAGCGTACGGGATGAGCAGTTCTTC

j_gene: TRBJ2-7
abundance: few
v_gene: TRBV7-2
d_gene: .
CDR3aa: CASSLGHQSYEQYF
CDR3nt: TGTGCCAGCAGCTTAGGGCATCAGTCCTACGAGCAGTACTTC